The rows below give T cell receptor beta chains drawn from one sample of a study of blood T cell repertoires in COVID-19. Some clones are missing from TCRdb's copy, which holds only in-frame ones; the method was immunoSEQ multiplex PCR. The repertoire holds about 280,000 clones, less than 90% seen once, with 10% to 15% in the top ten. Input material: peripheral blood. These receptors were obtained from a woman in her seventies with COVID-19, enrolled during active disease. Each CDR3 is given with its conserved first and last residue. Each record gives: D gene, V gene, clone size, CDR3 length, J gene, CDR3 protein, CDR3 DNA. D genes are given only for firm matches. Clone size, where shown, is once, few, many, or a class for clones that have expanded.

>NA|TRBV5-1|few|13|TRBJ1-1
CASSLDMNTEAFF
TGCGCCAGCAGCTTGGACATGAACACTGAAGCTTTCTTT
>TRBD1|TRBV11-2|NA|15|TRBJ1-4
CASSLGGTGGEKLFF
TGTGCCAGCAGCTTAGGAGGGACAGGGGGCGAAAAACTGTTTTTT
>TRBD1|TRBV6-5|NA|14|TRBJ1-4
CASSPPGQGWKLFF
TGTGCCAGCAGTCCTCCCGGACAGGGTTGGAAACTGTTTTTT
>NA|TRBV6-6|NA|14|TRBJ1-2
CASSYEKGVYGYTF
TGTGCCAGCAGTTACGAAAAAGGGGTGTATGGCTACACCTTC
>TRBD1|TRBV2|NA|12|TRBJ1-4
CASGGQGEKLFF
TGTGCCAGCGGGGGACAGGGGGAAAAACTGTTTTTT
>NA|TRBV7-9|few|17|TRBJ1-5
CASSPGYGGFLNQPQHF
TGTGCCAGCAGCCCTGGCTACGGGGGATTTCTGAATCAGCCCCAGCATTTT
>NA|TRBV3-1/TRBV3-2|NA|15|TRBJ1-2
CASSQGGQGKYGYTF
TGTGCCAGCAGCCAAGGTGGGCAGGGAAAGTATGGCTACACCTTC
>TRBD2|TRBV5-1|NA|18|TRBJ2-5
CASGPDISSGGAGETQYF
TGCGCCAGCGGTCCTGACATTTCTAGCGGGGGGGCCGGAGAGACCCAGTACTTC
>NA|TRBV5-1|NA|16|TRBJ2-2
CASSRGGFPNTGELFF
TGCGCCAGCAGCAGGGGGGGCTTTCCGAACACCGGGGAGCTGTTTTTT
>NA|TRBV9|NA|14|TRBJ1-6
CASIPGTLNSPLHF
TGTGCCAGCATCCCCGGGACACTGAATTCACCCCTCCACTTT
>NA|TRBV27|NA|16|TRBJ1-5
CASSLGARGGNQPQHF
TGTGCCAGCAGTTTGGGGGCCAGGGGAGGCAATCAGCCCCAGCATTTT
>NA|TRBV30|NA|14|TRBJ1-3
CAWSTGRTGNTIYF
TGTGCCTGGAGTACAGGGCGCACTGGAAACACCATATATTTT
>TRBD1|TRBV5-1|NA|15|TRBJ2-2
CASSFRDRERGELFF
TGCGCCAGCAGCTTCCGGGACAGGGAACGCGGGGAGCTGTTTTTT
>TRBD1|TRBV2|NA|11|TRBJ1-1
CASSLQGGAFF
TGTGCCAGCAGTCTGCAGGGGGGAGCTTTCTTT
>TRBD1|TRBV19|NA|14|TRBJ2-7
CASRAGTGPYEQYF
TGTGCCAGTAGGGCCGGGACAGGGCCCTACGAGCAGTACTTC
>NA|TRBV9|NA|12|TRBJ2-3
CASSPGLGAQYF
TGTGCCAGCAGCCCGGGACTGGGAGCGCAGTATTTT
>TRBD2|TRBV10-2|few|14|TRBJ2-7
CASNPSGSRGEQYF
TGCGCCAGCAACCCTAGCGGGAGCCGGGGCGAGCAGTACTTC
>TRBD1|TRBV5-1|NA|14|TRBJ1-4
CASSLGGGDEKLFF
TGCGCCAGCAGCTTGGGAGGGGGCGATGAAAAACTGTTTTTT
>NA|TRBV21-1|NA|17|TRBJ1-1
CASSKGGTGLWGTEAFF
TGTGCCAGCAGCAAAGGTGGGACAGGGCTCTGGGGCACTGAAGCTTTCTTT
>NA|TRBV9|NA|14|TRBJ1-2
CASSPREGTYGYTF
TGTGCCAGCAGCCCACGGGAGGGTACCTATGGCTACACCTTC
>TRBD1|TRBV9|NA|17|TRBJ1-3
CASSVSGQGFSGNTIYF
TGTGCCAGCAGCGTATCAGGACAGGGATTTTCTGGAAACACCATATATTTT
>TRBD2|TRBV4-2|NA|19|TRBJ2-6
CASSQDPLAGSLGANVLTF
TGTGCCAGCAGCCAAGATCCGCTAGCGGGGTCTCTTGGGGCCAACGTCCTGACTTTC
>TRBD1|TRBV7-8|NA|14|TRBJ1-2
CASSPFIGGVGYTF
TGTGCCAGCAGCCCGTTTATAGGGGGCGTGGGCTACACCTTC
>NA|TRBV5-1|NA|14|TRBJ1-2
CASSLASGHGGYTF
TGCGCCAGCAGCTTGGCGTCGGGACACGGGGGCTACACCTTC
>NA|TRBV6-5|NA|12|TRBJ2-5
CASSQRPETQYF
TGTGCCAGCAGTCAGCGGCCTGAGACCCAGTACTTC
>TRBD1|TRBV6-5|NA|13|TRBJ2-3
CASSLGGKDTQYF
TGTGCCAGCAGTTTAGGGGGCAAAGATACGCAGTATTTT
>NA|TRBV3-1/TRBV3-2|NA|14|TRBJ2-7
CASSHPGTDWAQYF
TGTGCCAGCAGCCACCCCGGGACTGACTGGGCGCAGTACTTC
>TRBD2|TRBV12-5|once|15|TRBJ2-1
CASGLGAGTYNEQFF
TGTGCTAGTGGTTTGGGAGCGGGGACCTACAATGAGCAGTTCTTC
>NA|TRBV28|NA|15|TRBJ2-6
CASSPYSLLANVLTF
TGTGCCAGCAGTCCGTACAGTTTACTGGCCAACGTCCTGACTTTC
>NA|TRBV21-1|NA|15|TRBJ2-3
CANDKGTDITNTQYF
TGTGCCAACGATAAGGGGACAGATATCACAAATACGCAGTATTTT
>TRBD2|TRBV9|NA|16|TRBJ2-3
CASSPGGASSTDTQYF
TGTGCCAGCAGCCCCGGGGGGGCCTCTAGCACAGATACGCAGTATTTT
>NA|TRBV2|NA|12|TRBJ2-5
CAVGGYQETQYF
TGTGCCGTAGGAGGGTACCAAGAGACCCAGTACTTC
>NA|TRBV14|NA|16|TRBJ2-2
CASSPQRGTDTGELFF
TGTGCCAGCAGCCCACAACGGGGTACGGACACCGGGGAGCTGTTTTTT
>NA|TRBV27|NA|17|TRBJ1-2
CASSFIDIWGRDYGYTF
TGTGCCAGCAGTTTCATTGACATCTGGGGCCGCGACTATGGCTACACCTTC
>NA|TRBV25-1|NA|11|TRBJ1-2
CASSQGYGYTF
TGTGCCAGCAGTCAGGGTTATGGCTACACCTTC
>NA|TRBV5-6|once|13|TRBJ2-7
CASSSRGSYEQYF
TGTGCCAGCAGCTCCAGGGGAAGCTACGAGCAGTACTTC
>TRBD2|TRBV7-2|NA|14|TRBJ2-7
CASSFSGLSYEQYF
TGTGCCAGCAGCTTTAGCGGGCTTTCCTACGAGCAGTACTTC
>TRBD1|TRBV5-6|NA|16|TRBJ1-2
CASSWTATGEGYGYTF
TGTGCCAGCAGCTGGACGGCGACAGGGGAGGGCTATGGCTACACCTTC
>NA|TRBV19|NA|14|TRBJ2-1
CASSHAGGDNEQFF
TGTGCCAGTAGTCATGCAGGAGGCGACAATGAGCAGTTCTTC
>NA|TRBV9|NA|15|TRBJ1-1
CASSVGGSANTEAFF
TGTGCCAGCAGCGTAGGGGGCTCCGCAAACACTGAAGCTTTCTTT
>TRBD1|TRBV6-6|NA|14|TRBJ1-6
CASNRLQGQSPLHF
TGTGCCAGCAATAGGTTACAGGGGCAATCACCCCTCCACTTT
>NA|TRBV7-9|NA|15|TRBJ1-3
CASGAGDLSGNTIYF
TGTGCCAGCGGGGCAGGGGATTTGAGTGGAAACACCATATATTTT
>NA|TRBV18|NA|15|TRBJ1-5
CASSPGPGVNQPQHF
TGTGCCAGCTCCCCGGGGCCAGGGGTTAATCAGCCCCAGCATTTT
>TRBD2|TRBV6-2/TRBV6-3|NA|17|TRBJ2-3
CASSKSSGGGSTDTQYF
TGTGCCAGCAGTAAATCTAGCGGGGGGGGAAGCACAGATACGCAGTATTTT
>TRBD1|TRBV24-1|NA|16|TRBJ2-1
CATSDPRTGDYNEQFF
TGTGCCACCAGTGACCCCCGGACAGGGGACTACAATGAGCAGTTCTTC
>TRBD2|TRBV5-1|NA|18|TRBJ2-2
CASSPRGLAGMNTGELFF
TGCGCCAGCAGCCCCAGGGGACTAGCGGGGATGAACACCGGGGAGCTGTTTTTT
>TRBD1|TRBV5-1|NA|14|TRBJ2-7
CASSSGQGASEQYF
TGCGCCAGCAGCTCCGGACAGGGGGCCTCCGAGCAGTACTTC